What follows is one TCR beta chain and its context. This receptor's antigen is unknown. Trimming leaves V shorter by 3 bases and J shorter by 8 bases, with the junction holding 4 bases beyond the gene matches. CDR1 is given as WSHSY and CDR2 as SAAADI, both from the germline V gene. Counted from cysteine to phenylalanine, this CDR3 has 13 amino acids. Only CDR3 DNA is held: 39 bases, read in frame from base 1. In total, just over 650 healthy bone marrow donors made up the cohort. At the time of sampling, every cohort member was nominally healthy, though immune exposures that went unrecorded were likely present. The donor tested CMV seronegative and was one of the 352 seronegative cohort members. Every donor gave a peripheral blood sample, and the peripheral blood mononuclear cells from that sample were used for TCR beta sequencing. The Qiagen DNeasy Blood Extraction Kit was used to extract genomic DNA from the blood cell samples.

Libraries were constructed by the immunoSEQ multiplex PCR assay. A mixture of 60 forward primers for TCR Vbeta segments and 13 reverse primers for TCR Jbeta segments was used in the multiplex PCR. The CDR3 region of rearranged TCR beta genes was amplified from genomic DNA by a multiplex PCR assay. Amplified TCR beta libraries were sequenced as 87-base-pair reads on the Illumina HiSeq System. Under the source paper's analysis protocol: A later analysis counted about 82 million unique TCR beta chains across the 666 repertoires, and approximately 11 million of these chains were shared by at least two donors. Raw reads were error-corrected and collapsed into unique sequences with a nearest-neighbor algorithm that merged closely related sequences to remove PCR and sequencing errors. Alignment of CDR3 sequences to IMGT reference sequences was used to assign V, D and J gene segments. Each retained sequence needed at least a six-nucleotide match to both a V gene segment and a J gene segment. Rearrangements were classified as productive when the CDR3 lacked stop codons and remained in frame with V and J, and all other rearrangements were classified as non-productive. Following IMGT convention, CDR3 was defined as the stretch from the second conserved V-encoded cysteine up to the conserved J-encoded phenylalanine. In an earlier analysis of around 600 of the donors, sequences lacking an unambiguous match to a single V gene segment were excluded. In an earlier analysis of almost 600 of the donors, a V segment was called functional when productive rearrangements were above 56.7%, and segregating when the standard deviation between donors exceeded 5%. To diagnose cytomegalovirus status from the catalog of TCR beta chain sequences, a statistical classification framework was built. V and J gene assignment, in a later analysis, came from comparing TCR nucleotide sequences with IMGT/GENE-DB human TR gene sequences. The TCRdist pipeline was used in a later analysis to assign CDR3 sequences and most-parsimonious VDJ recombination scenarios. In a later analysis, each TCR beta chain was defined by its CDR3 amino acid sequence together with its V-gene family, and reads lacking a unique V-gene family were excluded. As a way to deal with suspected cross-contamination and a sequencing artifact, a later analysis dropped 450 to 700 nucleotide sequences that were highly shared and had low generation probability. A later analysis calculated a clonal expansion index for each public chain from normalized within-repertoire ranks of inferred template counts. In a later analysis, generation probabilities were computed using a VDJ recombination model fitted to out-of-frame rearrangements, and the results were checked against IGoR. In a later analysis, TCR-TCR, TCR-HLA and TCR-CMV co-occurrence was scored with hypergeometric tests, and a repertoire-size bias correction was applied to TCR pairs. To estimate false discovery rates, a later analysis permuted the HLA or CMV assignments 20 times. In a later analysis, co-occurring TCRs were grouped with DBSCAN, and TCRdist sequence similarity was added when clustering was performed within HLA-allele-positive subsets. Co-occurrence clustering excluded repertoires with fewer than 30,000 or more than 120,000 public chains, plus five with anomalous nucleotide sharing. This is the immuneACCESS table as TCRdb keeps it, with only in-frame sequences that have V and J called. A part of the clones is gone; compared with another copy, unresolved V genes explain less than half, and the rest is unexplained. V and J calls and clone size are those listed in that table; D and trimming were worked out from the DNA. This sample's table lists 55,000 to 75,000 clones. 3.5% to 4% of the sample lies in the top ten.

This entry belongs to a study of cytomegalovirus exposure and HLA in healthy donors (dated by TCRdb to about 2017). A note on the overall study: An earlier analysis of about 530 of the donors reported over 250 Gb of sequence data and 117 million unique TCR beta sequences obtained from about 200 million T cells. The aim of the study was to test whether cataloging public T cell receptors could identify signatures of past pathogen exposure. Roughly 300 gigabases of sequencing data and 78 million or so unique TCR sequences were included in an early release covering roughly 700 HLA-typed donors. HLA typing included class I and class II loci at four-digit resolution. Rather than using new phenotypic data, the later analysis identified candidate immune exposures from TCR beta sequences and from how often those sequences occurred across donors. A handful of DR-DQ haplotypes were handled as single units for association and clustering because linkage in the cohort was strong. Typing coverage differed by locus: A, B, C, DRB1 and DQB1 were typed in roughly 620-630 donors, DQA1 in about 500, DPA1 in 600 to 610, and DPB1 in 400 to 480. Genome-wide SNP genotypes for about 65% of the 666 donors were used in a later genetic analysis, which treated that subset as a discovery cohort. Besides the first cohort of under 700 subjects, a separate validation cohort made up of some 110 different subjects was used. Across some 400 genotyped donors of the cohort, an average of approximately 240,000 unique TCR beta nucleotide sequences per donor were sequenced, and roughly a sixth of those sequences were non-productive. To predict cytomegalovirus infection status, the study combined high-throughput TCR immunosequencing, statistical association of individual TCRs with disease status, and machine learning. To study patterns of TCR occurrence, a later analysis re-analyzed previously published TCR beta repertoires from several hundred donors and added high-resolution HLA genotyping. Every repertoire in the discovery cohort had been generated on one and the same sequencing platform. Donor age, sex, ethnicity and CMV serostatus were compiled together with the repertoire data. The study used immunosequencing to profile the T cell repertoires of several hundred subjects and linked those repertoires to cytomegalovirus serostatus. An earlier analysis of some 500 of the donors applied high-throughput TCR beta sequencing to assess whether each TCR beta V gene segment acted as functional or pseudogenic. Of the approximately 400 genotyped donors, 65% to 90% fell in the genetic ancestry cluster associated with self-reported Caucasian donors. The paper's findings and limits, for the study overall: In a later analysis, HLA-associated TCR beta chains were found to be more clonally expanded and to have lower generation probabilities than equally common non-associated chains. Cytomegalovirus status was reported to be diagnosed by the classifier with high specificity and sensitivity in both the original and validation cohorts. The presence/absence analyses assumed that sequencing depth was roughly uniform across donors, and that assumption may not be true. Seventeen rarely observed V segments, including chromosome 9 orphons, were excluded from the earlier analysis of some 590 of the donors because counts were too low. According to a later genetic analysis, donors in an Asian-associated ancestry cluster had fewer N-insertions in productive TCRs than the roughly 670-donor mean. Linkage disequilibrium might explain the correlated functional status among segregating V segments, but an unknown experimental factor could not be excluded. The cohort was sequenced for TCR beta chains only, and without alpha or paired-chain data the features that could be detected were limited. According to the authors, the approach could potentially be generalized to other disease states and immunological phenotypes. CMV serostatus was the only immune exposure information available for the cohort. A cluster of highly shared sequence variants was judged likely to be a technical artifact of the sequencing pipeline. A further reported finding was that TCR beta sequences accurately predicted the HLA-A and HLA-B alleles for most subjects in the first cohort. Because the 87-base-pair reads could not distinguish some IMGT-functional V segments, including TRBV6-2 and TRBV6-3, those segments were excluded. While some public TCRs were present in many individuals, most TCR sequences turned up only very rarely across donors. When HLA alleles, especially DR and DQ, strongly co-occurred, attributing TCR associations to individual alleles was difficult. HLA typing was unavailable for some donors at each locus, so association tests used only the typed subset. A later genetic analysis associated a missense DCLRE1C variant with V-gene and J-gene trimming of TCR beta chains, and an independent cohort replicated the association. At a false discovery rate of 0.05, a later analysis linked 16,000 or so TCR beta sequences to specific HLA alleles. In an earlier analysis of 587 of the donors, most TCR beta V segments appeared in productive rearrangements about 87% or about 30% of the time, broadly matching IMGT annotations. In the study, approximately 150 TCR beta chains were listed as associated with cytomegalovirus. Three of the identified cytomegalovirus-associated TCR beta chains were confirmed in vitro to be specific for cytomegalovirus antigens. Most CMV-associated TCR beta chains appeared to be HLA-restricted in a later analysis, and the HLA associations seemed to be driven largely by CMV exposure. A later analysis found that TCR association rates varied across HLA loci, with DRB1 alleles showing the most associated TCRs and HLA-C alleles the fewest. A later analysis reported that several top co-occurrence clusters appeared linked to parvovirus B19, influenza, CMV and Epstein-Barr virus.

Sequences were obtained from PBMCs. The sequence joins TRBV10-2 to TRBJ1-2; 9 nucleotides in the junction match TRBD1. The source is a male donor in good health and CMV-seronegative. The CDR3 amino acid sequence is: CASSERDREGYTF. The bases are TGCGCCAGCAGTGAACGGGACAGGGAAGGCTACACCTTC.